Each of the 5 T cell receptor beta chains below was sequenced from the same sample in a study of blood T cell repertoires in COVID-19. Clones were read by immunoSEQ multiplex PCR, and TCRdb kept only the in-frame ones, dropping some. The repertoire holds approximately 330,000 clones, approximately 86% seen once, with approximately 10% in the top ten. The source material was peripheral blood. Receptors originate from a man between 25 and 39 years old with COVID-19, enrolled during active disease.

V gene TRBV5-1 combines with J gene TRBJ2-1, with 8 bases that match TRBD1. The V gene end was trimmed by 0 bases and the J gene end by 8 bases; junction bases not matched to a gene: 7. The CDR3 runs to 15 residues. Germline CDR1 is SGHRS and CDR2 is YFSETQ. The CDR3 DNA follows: TGCGCCAGCAGCTTGGCAGCAGGGGGCGGTTATGAGCAGTTCTTC. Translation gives CASSLAAGGGYEQFF.

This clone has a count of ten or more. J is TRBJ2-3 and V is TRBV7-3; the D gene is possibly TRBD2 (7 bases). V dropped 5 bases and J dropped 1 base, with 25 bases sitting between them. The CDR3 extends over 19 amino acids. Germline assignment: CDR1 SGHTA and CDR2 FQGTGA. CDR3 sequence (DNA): TGTGCCAGCAGCCATTCGGGGGGCCGCGGTTCGTGGGGCACAGATACGCAGTATTTT. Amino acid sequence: CASSHSGGRGSWGTDTQYF.

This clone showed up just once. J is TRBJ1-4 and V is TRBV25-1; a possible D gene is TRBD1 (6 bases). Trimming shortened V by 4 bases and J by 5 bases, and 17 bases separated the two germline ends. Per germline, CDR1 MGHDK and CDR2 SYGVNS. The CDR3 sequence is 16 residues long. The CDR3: CASSGYGGSLNEKLFF. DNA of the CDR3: TGTGCCAGCAGTGGGTATGGGGGCAGTTTGAATGAAAAACTGTTTTTT.

The CDR3 DNA reads TGTGCCAGCAGCCAAATTAGCGGAACTAGCACAGATACGCAGTATTTT. Protein product: CASSQISGTSTDTQYF. The V and J genes are TRBV4-2 and TRBJ2-3; D is possibly TRBD2 (6 bases). V was trimmed by 2 bases and J by 0 bases, leaving 12 bases between them. The CDR3 length is 16 residues. Germline loops: CDR1 LGHNA, CDR2 YNFKEQ.

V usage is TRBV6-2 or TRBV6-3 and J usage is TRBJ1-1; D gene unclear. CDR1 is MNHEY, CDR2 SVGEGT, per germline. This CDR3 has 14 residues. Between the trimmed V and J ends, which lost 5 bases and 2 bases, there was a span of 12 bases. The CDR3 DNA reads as TGTGCCAGCAGTCCCACGGGATTAAACACTGAAGCTTTCTTT. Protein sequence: CASSPTGLNTEAFF.